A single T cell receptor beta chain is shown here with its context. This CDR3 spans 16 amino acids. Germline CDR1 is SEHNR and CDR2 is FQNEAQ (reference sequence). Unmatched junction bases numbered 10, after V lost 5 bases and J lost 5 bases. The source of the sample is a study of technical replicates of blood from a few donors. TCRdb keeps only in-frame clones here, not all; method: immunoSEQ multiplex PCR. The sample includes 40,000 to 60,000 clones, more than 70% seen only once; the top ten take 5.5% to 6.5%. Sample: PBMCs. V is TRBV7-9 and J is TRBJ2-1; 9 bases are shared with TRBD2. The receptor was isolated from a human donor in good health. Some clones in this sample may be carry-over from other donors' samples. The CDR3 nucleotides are TGTGCCAGCAGCGCAGCGGGAGGTGGTTTCCACAATGAGCAGTTCTTC. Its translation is CASSAAGGGFHNEQFF.